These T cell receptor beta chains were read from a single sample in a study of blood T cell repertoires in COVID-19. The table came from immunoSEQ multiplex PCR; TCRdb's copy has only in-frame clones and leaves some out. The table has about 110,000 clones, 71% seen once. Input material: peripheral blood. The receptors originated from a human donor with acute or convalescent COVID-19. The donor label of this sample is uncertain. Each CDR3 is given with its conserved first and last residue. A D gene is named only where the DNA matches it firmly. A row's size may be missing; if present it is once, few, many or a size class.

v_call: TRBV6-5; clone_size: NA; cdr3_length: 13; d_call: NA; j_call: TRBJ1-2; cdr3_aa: CASRRTELYGYTF; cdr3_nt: TGTGCCAGCAGACGGACAGAGTTATATGGCTACACCTTC
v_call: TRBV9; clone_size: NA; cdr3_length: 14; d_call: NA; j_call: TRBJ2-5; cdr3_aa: CASSGRQPQETQYF; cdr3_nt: TGTGCCAGCAGCGGGCGACAGCCACAAGAGACCCAGTACTTC
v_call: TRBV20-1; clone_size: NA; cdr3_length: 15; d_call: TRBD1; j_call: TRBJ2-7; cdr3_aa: CSASSRGKRGFEQYF; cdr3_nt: TGCAGTGCTAGTTCCAGGGGGAAACGTGGATTCGAGCAGTACTTC
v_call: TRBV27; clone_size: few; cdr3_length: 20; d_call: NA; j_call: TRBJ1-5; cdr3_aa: CASSQRNPDRERYSNQPQHF; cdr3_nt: TGTGCCAGCAGTCAGAGGAACCCAGACAGAGAGAGATATAGCAATCAGCCCCAGCATTTT
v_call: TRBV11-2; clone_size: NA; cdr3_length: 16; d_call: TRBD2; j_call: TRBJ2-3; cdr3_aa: CASSLLALAGTDTQYF; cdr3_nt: TGTGCCAGCAGCCTACTGGCCCTAGCGGGCACAGATACGCAGTATTTT
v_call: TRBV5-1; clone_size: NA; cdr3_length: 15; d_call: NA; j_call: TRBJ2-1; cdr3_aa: CASSLDQGGWNEQFF; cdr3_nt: TGCGCCAGCAGCTTGGACCAGGGTGGTTGGAATGAGCAGTTCTTC
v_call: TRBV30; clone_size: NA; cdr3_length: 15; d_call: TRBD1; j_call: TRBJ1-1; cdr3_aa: CAWSDRTGMNTEAFF; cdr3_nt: TGTGCCTGGAGTGACCGGACAGGAATGAACACTGAAGCTTTCTTT
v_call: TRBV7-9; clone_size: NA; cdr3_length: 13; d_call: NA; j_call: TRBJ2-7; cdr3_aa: CASSRQNAGKEYF; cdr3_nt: TGTGCCAGCAGCCGACAGAACGCAGGGAAGGAGTACTTC
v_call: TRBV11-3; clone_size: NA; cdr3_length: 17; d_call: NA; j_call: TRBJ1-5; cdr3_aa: CASSLRDIIGSNQPQHF; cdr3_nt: TGTGCCAGCAGCTTAAGGGACATTATAGGGAGCAATCAGCCCCAGCATTTT
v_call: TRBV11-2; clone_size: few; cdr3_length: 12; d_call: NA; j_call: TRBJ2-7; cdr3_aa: CASSHLNYEQYF; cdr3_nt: TGTGCCAGCAGCCACTTAAACTACGAGCAGTACTTC
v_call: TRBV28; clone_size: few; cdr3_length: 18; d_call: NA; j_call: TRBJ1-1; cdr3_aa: CASSPIPGWGDPNTEAFF; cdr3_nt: TGTGCCAGCAGTCCAATCCCGGGTTGGGGGGACCCGAACACTGAAGCTTTCTTT
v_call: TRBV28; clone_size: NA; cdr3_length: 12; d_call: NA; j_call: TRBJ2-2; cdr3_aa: CASSKGVGELFF; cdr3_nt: TGTGCCAGCAGTAAAGGGGTCGGGGAGCTGTTTTTT
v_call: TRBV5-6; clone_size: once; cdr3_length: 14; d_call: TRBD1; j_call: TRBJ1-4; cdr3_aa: CASSRPGTAEKLFF; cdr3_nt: TGTGCCAGCAGCCGCCCCGGGACAGCCGAAAAACTGTTTTTT
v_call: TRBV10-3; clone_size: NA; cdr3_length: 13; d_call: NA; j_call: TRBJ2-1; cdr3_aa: CAISERAGNEQFF; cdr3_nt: TGTGCCATCAGCGAGAGGGCGGGGAATGAGCAGTTCTTC
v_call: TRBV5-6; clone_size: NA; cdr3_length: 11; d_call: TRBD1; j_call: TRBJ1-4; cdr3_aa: CASSRQGKLFF; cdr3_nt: TGTGCCAGCAGCCGACAGGGAAAACTGTTTTTT
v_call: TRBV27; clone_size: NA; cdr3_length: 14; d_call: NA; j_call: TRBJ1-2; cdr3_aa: CASSLSDRTNGYTF; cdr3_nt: TGTGCCAGCAGTTTATCTGACAGGACGAATGGCTACACCTTC
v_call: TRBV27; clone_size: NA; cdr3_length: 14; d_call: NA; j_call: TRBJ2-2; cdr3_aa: CASRGRGRTGELFF; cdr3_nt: TGTGCCAGCAGGGGGCGGGGGCGGACCGGGGAGCTGTTTTTT
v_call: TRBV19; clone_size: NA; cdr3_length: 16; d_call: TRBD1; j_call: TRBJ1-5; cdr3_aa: CASSIMKGARNQPQHF; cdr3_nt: TGTGCCAGTAGTATAATGAAGGGGGCTCGCAATCAGCCCCAGCATTTT
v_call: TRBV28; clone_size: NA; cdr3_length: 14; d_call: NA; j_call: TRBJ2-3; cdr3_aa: CASQQGGEADTQYF; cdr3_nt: TGTGCCAGCCAACAGGGGGGGGAGGCAGATACGCAGTATTTT
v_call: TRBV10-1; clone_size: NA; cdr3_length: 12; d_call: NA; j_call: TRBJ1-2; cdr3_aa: CASSDGSYGYTF; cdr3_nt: TGCGCCAGCAGTGATGGCAGCTATGGCTACACCTTC
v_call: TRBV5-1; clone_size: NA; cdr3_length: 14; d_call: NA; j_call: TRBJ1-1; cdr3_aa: CASSLAGVTTEAFF; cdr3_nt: TGCGCCAGCAGCTTGGCCGGGGTAACCACTGAAGCTTTCTTT
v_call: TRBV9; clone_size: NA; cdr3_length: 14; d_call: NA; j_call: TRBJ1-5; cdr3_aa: CASSGGTVNQPQHF; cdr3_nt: TGTGCCAGCAGCGGCGGGACGGTCAATCAGCCCCAGCATTTT
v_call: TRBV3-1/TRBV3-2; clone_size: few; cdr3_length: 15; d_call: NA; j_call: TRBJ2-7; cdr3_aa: CASSPTAGRTYEQYF; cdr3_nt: TGTGCCAGCAGCCCTACCGCGGGGAGAACCTACGAGCAGTACTTC
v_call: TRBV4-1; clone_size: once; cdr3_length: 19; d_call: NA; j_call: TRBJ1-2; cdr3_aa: CASSQEGGVGGTRNYGYTF; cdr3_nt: TGCGCCAGCAGCCAAGAAGGTGGGGTAGGCGGGACTAGAAACTATGGCTACACCTTC
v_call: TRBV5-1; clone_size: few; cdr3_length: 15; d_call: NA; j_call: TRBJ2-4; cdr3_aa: CASQTGDSAKNIQYF; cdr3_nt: TGCGCCAGCCAGACCGGGGATAGCGCCAAAAACATTCAGTACTTC
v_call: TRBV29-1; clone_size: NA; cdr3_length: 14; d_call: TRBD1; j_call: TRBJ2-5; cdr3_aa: CSVEHGTVQETQYF; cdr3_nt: TGCAGCGTTGAACATGGGACAGTCCAAGAGACCCAGTACTTC
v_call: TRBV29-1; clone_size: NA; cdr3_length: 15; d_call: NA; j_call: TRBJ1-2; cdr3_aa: CSVDEVSGGLAGYTF; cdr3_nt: TGCAGCGTTGACGAGGTATCCGGTGGCTTGGCTGGCTACACCTTC
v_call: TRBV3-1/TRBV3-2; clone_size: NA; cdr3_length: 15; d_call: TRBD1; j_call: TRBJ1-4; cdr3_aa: CASSRPGTGNEKLFF; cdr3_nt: TGTGCCAGCAGCCGTCCCGGGACAGGGAATGAAAAACTGTTTTTT
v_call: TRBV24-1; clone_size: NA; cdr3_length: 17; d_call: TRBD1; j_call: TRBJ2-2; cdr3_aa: CATRGLPGQGNTGELFF; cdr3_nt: TGTGCCACCAGGGGACTTCCGGGACAGGGGAACACCGGGGAGCTGTTTTTT
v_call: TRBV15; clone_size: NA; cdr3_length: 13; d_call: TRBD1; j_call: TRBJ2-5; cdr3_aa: CATSTGTGETQYF; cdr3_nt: TGTGCCACCAGCACGGGGACAGGAGAGACCCAGTACTTC
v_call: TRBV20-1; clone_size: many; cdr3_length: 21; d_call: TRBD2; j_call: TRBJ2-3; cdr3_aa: CSASTPRLAVDFLTSTDTQYF; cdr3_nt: TGCAGTGCTAGTACCCCTAGACTAGCGGTAGACTTTCTCACTAGCACAGATACGCAGTATTTT
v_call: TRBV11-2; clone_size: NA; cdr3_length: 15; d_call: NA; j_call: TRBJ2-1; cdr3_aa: CASSQGVGNGEQQFF; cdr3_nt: TGTGCCAGCAGCCAAGGGGTAGGGAATGGCGAACAGCAGTTCTTC
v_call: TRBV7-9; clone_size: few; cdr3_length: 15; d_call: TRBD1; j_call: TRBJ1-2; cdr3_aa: CASSESLGTDYGYTF; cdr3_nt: TGTGCCAGCAGCGAATCTCTCGGGACAGACTATGGCTACACCTTC
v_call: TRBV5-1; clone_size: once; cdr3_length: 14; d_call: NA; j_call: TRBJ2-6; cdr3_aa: CASSPTPGANVLTF; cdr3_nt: TGCGCCAGCAGCCCCACTCCTGGGGCCAACGTCCTGACTTTC
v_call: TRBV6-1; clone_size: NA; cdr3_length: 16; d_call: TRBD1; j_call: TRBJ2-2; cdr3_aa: CASSARQGVMGGELFF; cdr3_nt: TGTGCCAGCAGTGCCAGACAGGGTGTGATGGGCGGGGAGCTGTTTTTT
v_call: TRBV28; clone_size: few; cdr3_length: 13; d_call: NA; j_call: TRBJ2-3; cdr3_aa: CASMEAGVDTQYF; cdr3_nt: TGTGCCAGCATGGAGGCAGGGGTAGATACGCAGTATTTT
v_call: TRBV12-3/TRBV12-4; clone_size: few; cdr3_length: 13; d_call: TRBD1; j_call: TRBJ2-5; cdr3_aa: CASSFGQGMTQYF; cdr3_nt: TGTGCCAGCAGTTTCGGACAGGGTATGACCCAGTACTTC
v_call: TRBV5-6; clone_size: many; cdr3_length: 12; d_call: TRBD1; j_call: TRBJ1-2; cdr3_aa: CASGTGGWGYTF; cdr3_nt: TGTGCCAGCGGAACAGGGGGCTGGGGCTACACCTTC
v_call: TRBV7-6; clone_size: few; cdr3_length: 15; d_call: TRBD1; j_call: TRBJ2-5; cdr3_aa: CASSLANRGAGTQYF; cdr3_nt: TGTGCCAGCAGCTTAGCGAACAGGGGGGCCGGGACCCAGTACTTC
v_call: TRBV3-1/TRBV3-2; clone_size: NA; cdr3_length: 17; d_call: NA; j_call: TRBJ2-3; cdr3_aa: CASSQDRAAISTDTQYF; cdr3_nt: TGTGCCAGCAGCCAAGACAGGGCAGCCATTAGCACAGATACGCAGTATTTT
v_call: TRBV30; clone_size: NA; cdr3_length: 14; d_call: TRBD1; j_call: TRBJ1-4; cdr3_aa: CAWSAGTANEKLFF; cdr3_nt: TGTGCCTGGAGTGCCGGGACAGCTAATGAAAAACTGTTTTTT
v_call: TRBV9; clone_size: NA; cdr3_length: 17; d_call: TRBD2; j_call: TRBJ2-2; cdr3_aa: CASSVSSSGVPRGELFF; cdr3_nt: TGTGCCAGCAGCGTCTCTTCTAGCGGGGTCCCGCGGGGGGAGCTGTTTTTT
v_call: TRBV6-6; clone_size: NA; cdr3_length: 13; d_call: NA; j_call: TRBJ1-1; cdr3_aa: CASRQEGNTEAFF; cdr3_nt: TGTGCCAGCAGACAGGAGGGGAACACTGAAGCTTTCTTT
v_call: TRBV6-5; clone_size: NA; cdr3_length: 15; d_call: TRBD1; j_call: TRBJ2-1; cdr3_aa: CASGPRTGGKSEQFF; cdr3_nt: TGTGCCAGCGGTCCCCGGACAGGGGGAAAGAGTGAGCAGTTCTTC
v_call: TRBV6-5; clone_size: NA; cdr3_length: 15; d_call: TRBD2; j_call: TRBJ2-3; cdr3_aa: CASSPAGGGTDTQYF; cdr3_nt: TGTGCCAGCAGCCCAGCGGGGGGGGGCACAGATACGCAGTATTTT
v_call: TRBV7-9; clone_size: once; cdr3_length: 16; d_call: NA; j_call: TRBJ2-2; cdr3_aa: CASSSKDSRISGELFF; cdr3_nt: TGTGCCAGCAGCTCAAAAGACAGTAGAATATCCGGGGAGCTGTTTTTT
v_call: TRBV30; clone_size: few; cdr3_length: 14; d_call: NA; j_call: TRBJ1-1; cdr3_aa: CAWSVLGKNTEAFF; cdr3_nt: TGTGCCTGGAGTGTACTGGGCAAGAACACTGAAGCTTTCTTT
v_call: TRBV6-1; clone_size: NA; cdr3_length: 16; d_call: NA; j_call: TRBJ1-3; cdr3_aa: CASSELRGRSGNTIYF; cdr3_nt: TGTGCCAGCAGTGAACTAAGGGGAAGGTCTGGAAACACCATATATTTT